This TCR beta chain appears in the sequencing data of a study of blood T cell repertoires in COVID-19 (dated by TCRdb to about 2020). For the study in its entirety: Samples from collaborators originated in the United States, Italy and Spain and spanned both the acute and convalescent phases of COVID-19. The prospective study material was composed of cDNA or gDNA derived from T cells, B-cell-depleted T cells, or PBMCs. Deeply sampled blood TCRbeta repertoires from subjects exposed to, actively infected with, or recovered from COVID-19 were included in the dataset. A freely available public database, intended as a resource for researchers studying the immune response to SARS-CoV-2, is where the repertoires were released. Samples were obtained from the ongoing ImmuneRACE study (first 160 participants) and from about 1,300 subjects provided by 6 global collaborators. Sample metadata almost always included a de-identified subject ID, COVID-19 status, age in years and sex. Where available, HLA class I and class II types were obtained from metadata supplied by the sample provider rather than from assay-based typing.

The investigation overall reported the following: Clinical and demographic metadata were provided uncurated, with the amount varying by source and participant.

TCRbeta CDR3 regions were amplified from genomic DNA using the immunoSEQ Assay, a bias-controlled multiplex PCR. The paper's data handling went like this. Within the assay, amplification of reference gene primers was used to estimate how many nucleated cells each sample contained. To quantify the absolute abundance of each unique TCRbeta CDR3 rearrangement, sequence reads were collapsed and filtered. For each sample, productive Simpson clonality was calculated by taking the square root of Simpson's diversity index across productive rearrangements. In TCRdb, the immuneACCESS table is reduced to in-frame sequences with V and J assigned. These tables do not hold every clone; where another copy was compared, an unresolved V gene accounts for under half, and the others remain unexplained. That table is the source of V, J and clone size, and D and trimming were worked out from the DNA. The sample contains some 150,000 clones, approximately 80% of them found a single time. Jointly, the top ten make up under 5.5% of the sample.

Whole blood was collected in K2EDTA tubes by collaborating institutions according to the institutions' own protocols. For TCRbeta analysis, collaborators shipped samples as frozen whole blood, isolated PBMCs, or DNA extracted from either of those sample types. Trimming at the junction amounts to 4 bases on V and 3 bases on J, and the germline ends lie 10 bases apart. Its CDR3 holds 14 amino acids, cysteine through phenylalanine. Just the 42-base CDR3 DNA is kept, in frame starting at base 1. For CDR1 and CDR2, the germline V gene lists SGHDT and YYEEEE. With respect to this clone: Its recognized antigen is unknown. Qualities for individual bases were not recorded, and no much larger clone is one base off.

The clonotype comes from a human donor in a cohort sampled during active COVID-19. The sequenced sample consisted of peripheral blood. Recombination linked TRBV5-6 to TRBJ1-4, with no confidently assigned D gene. The nucleotide sequence reads TGTGCCAGCAGCCAGACCGGGGCTAATGAAAAACTGTTTTTT. Its translation reads: CASSQTGANEKLFF.